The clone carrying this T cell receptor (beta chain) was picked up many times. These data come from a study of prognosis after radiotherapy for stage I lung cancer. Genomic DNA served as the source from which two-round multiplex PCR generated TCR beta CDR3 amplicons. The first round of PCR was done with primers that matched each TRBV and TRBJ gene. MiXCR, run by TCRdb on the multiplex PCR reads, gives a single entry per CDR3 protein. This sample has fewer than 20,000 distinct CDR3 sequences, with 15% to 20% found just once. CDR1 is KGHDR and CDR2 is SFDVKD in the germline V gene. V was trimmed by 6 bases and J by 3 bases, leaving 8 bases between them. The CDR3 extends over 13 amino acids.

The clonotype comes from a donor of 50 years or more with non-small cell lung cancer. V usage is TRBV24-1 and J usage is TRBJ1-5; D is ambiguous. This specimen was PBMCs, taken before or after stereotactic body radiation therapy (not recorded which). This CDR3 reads CATSRADNQPQHF. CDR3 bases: TGTGCCACCAGTCGGGCAGACAATCAGCCCCAGCATTTT.